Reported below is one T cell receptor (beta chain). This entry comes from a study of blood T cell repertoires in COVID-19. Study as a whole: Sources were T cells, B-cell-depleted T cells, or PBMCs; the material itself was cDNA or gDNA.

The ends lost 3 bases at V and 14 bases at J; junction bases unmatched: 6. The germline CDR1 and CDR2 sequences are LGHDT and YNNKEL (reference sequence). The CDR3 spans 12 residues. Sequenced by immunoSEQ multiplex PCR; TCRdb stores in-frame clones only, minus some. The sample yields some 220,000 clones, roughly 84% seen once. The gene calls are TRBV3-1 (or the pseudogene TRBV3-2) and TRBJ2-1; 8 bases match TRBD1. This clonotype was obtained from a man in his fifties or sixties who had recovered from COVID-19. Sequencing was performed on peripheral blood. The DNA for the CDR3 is TGTGCCAGCAGCCAGGACAGGGTGAGGGAGTTCTTC. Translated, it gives CASSQDRVREFF.